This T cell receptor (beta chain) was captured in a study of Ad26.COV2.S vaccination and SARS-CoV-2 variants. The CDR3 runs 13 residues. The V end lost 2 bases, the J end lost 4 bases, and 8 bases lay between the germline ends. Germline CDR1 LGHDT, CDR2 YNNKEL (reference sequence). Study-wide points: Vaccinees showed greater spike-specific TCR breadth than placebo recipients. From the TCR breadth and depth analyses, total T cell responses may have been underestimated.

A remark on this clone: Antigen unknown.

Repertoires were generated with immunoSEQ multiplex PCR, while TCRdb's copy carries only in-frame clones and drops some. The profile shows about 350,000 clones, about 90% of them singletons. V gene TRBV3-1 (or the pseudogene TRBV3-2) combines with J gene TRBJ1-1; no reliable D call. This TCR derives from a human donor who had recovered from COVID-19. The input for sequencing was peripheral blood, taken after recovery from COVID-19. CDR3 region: CASSQRSTTEAFF. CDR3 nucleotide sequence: TGTGCCAGCAGCCAACGGAGTACCACTGAAGCTTTCTTT.